The 24 T cell receptor beta chains in this list originate from one sample, sequenced in a study of T cells in Graves' hyperthyroidism and ophthalmopathy. RNA transcripts served as the template for amplifying TCR beta CDR3 regions. First-round RT-PCR of the TCR CDR3 relied on the HTBI primer set. Each CDR3 protein is one row after TCRdb ran MiXCR on the multiplex PCR reads. Of about 710,000 distinct CDR3 sequences detected, approximately 16% appear once; the ten largest clones hold approximately 8.4%. Sequencing input: blood. The receptor set was obtained from a man between 18 and 29 years old with Graves' hyperthyroidism.

This clonotype occurred a few times. This sequence joins TRBV29-1 and TRBJ2-7; unclear D gene. Trimming cost V 5 bases and J 0 bases, with 11 bases left between them. The CDR3 is 13 amino acids. Germline V gene lookup returns CDR1 SQVTM and CDR2 ANQGSEA. CDR3 nucleotides: TGCAGCGTTCCGGGTCCCAGCTCCTACGAGCAGTACTTC. It codes for CSVPGPSSYEQYF.

CDR3 loop: CASSPDVPLTSGTQYF. DNA for the CDR3: TGTGCCAGCTCACCCGACGTCCCACTAACCTCGGGGACCCAGTACTTC. J is TRBJ2-5 and V is TRBV18; D is ambiguous. The CDR3 length is 16 residues. The V gene's germline CDR1 is KGHSH and CDR2 LQKENI. V shed 3 bases and J shed 7 bases, with 21 bases lying between them.

There are a few counts of this clonotype. J is TRBJ2-3 and V is TRBV28; D gene unclear. The germline gives CDR1 MDHEN, CDR2 SYDVKM. This CDR3 contains 16 residues. The V and J ends lost 6 bases and 0 bases respectively, with 16 bases between them. The CDR3 region is CASRMASTLSTDTQYF. CDR3 coding DNA: TGTGCCAGCAGGATGGCAAGCACACTAAGCACAGATACGCAGTATTTT.

This clonotype has only a few counts. The chain is built from TRBV7-2 and TRBJ2-3; TRBD2 is a possible D gene (5 bases). This CDR3 spans 16 amino acids. Germline CDR1 and CDR2: SGHTA and FQGNSA. Trimming took 6 bases from V and 1 from J, leaving 17 bases between them. CDR3 DNA sequence: TGTGCCAGCAGGATGCGGGTTTCACGGGGCACAGATACGCAGTATTTT. Its translation is CASRMRVSRGTDTQYF.

This clonotype showed up just a few times. The chain carries TRBV6-1 and TRBJ2-3, with D maybe TRBD1 (6 bases). V dropped 5 bases and J dropped 2 bases, with 11 bases sitting between them. This CDR3 has 14 residues. The V gene's germline CDR1 is MNHNS and CDR2 SASEGT. This chain's CDR3 is CASSPRGHTDTQYF. CDR3 coding DNA: TGTGCCAGCAGTCCCAGGGGCCACACAGATACGCAGTATTTT.

Only a few counts were recorded for this clonotype. This rearrangement joins TRBV18 to TRBJ2-1; 7 bases match TRBD2. This CDR3 has 16 residues. V dropped 1 base and J dropped 4; count of bases not matched to a gene: 7. Germline V gene sequence: CDR1 KGHSH, CDR2 LQKENI. The CDR3 region has the DNA TGTGCCAGCTCACCACGGCGCGGGAGTCTTTACAATGAGCAGTTCTTC. Translated: CASSPRRGSLYNEQFF.

This clonotype showed up many times. This chain links TRBV13 with TRBJ2-7; 8 bases agree with TRBD1. V lost 1 base to trimming and J lost 3 bases; unmatched junction nucleotides: 8. Germline CDR1 PRHDT, CDR2 FYEKMQ (reference sequence). This CDR3 contains 16 residues. In DNA form, the CDR3 reads TGTGCCAGCAGCTTAGTCGGGGGACAGGCTAGCTACGAGCAGTACTTC. It yields the protein CASSLVGGQASYEQYF.

In this sample, this clonotype turned up many times. The CDR3 bases are TGTGCCAGCAGCTTAGGCAAAGCGGGAGTTAAAACCGGGGAGCTGTTTTTT. Translated: CASSLGKAGVKTGELFF. The gene calls are TRBV7-8 and TRBJ2-2; 8 bases are a match to TRBD2. This CDR3 comprises 17 residues. The ends lost 1 base at V and 5 bases at J; junction bases unmatched: 9. CDR1 SGHVS and CDR2 FQNEAQ come from the germline V gene.

This clonotype was recorded at least ten times. V usage is TRBV18 and J usage is TRBJ2-5, with D possibly TRBD1 on 5 matching bases. Trimming cost V 3 bases and J 3 bases, with 8 bases left between them. CDR1 and CDR2 from the germline V gene are KGHSH and LQKENI. CDR3 length equals 13 residues. The CDR3 sequence: CASSPQGKETQYF. The CDR3 bases are TGTGCCAGCTCACCCCAGGGAAAAGAGACCCAGTACTTC.

The chain is built from TRBV6-1 and TRBJ2-7; 8 nucleotides align to TRBD1. The CDR3 loop spans 13 amino acids. The V segment lost 6 bases and the J segment 6 bases; nucleotides outside the gene matches: 7. Germline V lookup: CDR1 MNHNS, CDR2 SASEGT. CDR3 in amino acids: CASRPRGRGEQYF. The DNA of the CDR3 is TGTGCCAGCAGACCCAGGGGGCGCGGCGAGCAGTACTTC.

This clonotype was seen at least ten times. The rearrangement uses TRBV28 and TRBJ2-3; unclear D gene. Trimming stripped 3 bases from V and 0 bases from J, with 10 bases between. The CDR3 is 15 residues long. Germline CDR1 and CDR2: MDHEN and SYDVKM. CDR3 bases: TGTGCCAGCAGTTTCCCCAGAGGTAGCACAGATACGCAGTATTTT. This encodes CASSFPRGSTDTQYF.

This clonotype was seen at least ten times. The chain uses TRBV6-1 and TRBJ1-6; TRBD1 is a possible D gene (5 bases). CDR1 and CDR2 from the germline V gene are MNHNS and SASEGT. Trimming cost V 6 bases and J 11 bases, with 14 bases left between them. The CDR3 extends over 13 amino acids. The CDR3 loop is CASRLDSRTPLHF. The CDR3 nucleotides are TGTGCCAGCAGACTAGACAGCCGTACACCCCTCCACTTT.

V gene TRBV20-1 combines with J gene TRBJ2-7, with TRBD2 matching over 9 bases. Germline V gives CDR1 DFQATT, CDR2 SNEGSKA (reference sequence). The CDR3 runs to 13 residues. V lost 6 bases, J lost 3 bases, and 6 bases stayed unmatched. The DNA of the CDR3 is TGCAGTGCCACGCTAGCGGGAAACTACGAGCAGTACTTC. Protein: CSATLAGNYEQYF.

The chain joins TRBV19 to TRBJ2-3; 7 bases match TRBD2. Germline V gene data show CDR1 as LNHDA and CDR2 as SQIVND (reference sequence). This CDR3 has 15 residues. J was trimmed by 4 bases and V by 1 base; bases with no gene match: 5. As DNA, the CDR3 is TGTGCCAGTAGTATAGGCGGGAGCAATGCAGATACGCAGTATTTT. This translates into CASSIGGSNADTQYF.

This clonotype was found a few times. The chain uses TRBV2 and TRBJ2-1; D might be TRBD2 (6 bases). Germline V gene lookup returns CDR1 SNHLY and CDR2 FYNNEI. The CDR3 length is 18 residues. Trimming pared 1 base from V and 0 bases from J, leaving 16 bases between. The CDR3 protein is CASSEEGSSVFSYNEQFF. Here the CDR3 DNA reads TGTGCCAGCAGTGAAGAGGGTTCTAGCGTTTTCTCCTACAATGAGCAGTTCTTC.

The chain is built from TRBV20-1 and TRBJ1-5; D possibly corresponds to TRBD1 (5 bases). The germline V gene has CDR1 DFQATT and CDR2 SNEGSKA (reference sequence). The CDR3 loop spans 13 amino acids. V was cut by 1 base and J by 9 bases, with 13 bases left in between. The DNA for the CDR3 is TGCAGTGCTAGAGTGGCAGGGATGGGGCCCCAGCATTTT. Encoded protein: CSARVAGMGPQHF.

The chain recombines TRBV9 with TRBJ2-7; weak D call: TRBD2 (5 bases). Gene TRBJ2-1 matches the end of the DNA better, so the J call may be wrong. Germline loops: CDR1 SGDLS, CDR2 YYNGEE. The CDR3 is 14 residues long. CDR3 coding DNA: TGTGCCAGCAGCACCTCTGGCGGGCCCTACGAGCAGTTCTTC. This gives the protein CASSTSGGPYEQFF.

This clonotype was seen ten or more times. The chain uses TRBV28 and TRBJ2-5; no reliable D call. This CDR3 has 14 residues. The germline gives CDR1 MDHEN, CDR2 SYDVKM. V was clipped by 5 bases and J by 3 bases, with 13 bases between them. CDR3 nucleotides: TGTGCCAGCAGTCTACGCGGTGCCAAAGAGACCCAGTACTTC. This codes for CASSLRGAKETQYF.

This clonotype was seen repeatedly, ten times or more. The V and J genes are TRBV12-3 or TRBV12-4 and TRBJ2-3; 10 positions agree with TRBD2. The V gene end was trimmed by 1 base and the J gene end by 3 bases; junction bases not matched to a gene: 4. The CDR3 runs 16 residues. CDR3 protein: CASSLVPAGGTDTQYF. DNA for the CDR3: TGTGCCAGCAGTTTAGTTCCAGCGGGAGGGACAGATACGCAGTATTTT.

This clonotype showed up many times. This rearrangement joins TRBV3-1 to TRBJ2-7; D uncertain. The CDR3 spans 12 residues. CDR1 and CDR2 from the germline V gene are LGHDT and YNNKEL (reference sequence). V was cut by 6 bases and J by 5 bases, with 11 bases left in between. This chain's CDR3 is CASSIGVDEQYF. In DNA form, the CDR3 reads TGTGCCAGCAGTATTGGGGTCGACGAGCAGTACTTC.

The V call is TRBV20-1, the J call TRBJ2-5; a possible D gene is TRBD2 (6 bases). V was pared by 5 bases and J by 7 bases, with 17 bases between. Per germline, CDR1 DFQATT and CDR2 SNEGSKA (reference sequence). The CDR3 loop spans 13 amino acids. The CDR3 here is CSAGGTTQRTQYF. The DNA of the CDR3 is TGCAGTGCTGGGGGGACGACCCAGCGGACCCAGTACTTC.

This clonotype was seen a few times. The V gene is TRBV6-1, the J gene TRBJ1-4; D is uncertain. The CDR3 spans 10 residues. V lost 6 bases and J lost 8, with 4 bases in between. Germline V gives CDR1 MNHNS, CDR2 SASEGT. CDR3 sequence (DNA): TGTGCCAGCAGCGGGGAAAAACTGTTTTTT. This sequence encodes CASSGEKLFF.

The V gene is TRBV5-1, the J gene TRBJ2-5; 7 bases fit TRBD2. The CDR3 covers 15 residues. Per germline, CDR1 SGHRS and CDR2 YFSETQ. V lost 4 bases and J lost 4; bases outside the gene matches: 10. This CDR3 is CASSPLGAGVETQYF. CDR3 DNA sequence: TGCGCCAGCAGCCCCCTAGGGGCGGGAGTAGAGACCCAGTACTTC.

This clonotype appeared many times. The genes are TRBV27 and TRBJ2-1; D possibly corresponds to TRBD1 (6 bases). CDR3 length: 14 residues. The germline V gene has CDR1 MNHEY and CDR2 SMNVEV (reference sequence). V lost 3 bases and J lost 8, with 14 bases in between. CDR3 nucleotide sequence: TGTGCCAGCAGTTTCCGCGACAGGTTGGATGAGCAGTTCTTC. Amino acid sequence: CASSFRDRLDEQFF.